This T cell receptor beta chain was captured in a study of regulatory T cells in long-lasting Graves disease. Notes on the study in general: Fewer public clonotypes were shared by new patients (just under 1,000) than by persistent patients (2,741). Persistent disease preferred TRBV28, TRBJ1-2 and TRBJ2-5.

This clonotype showed up just a few times. The antigen remains undetermined. As for time point: persistent/refractory GD, antithyroid drugs over 5 years with positive TRAb. PBMC-derived RNA was used for the TCR library. Patients met American Thyroid Association criteria for Graves' disease. CDR3 length: 15 amino acids. Trimming cost V 6 bases and J 4 bases; bases outside gene matches: 7. Building of the TCR beta libraries involved iRepertoire HTBI primers and Arm-PCR of CDR3 regions. TCRdb re-derived calls from the multiplex PCR reads in MiXCR, one entry per CDR3 protein. The sample consists of approximately 400,000 distinct CDR3 sequences, 20% to 30% of them appearing once.

Sequenced material: peripheral blood mononuclear cells (PBMCs), taken when the disease was refractory, from a patient treated with antithyroid drugs. This TCR came from a female donor with Graves disease. The chain is built from TRBV12-3 or TRBV12-4 and TRBJ2-2; TRBD1 matches at 8 bases. The CDR3 sequence: CASSSQGASTGELFF. DNA of the CDR3: TGTGCCAGCAGCTCCCAGGGGGCAAGCACCGGGGAGCTGTTTTTT.